This T cell receptor beta chain originates from a study of monozygotic twins with inflammatory bowel disease. With no T cell sorting beforehand, total RNA was isolated from whole blood. TCRdb reprocessed the 5' RACE reads; each CDR3 protein has one entry and no DNA is given. The sample is made up of approximately 400,000 distinct CDR3 sequences, and the top ten hold around 2.4% of it. Germline values: CDR1 SGHRS, CDR2 YFSETQ. The CDR3 is made up of 14 amino acids. The sequenced sample consisted of blood. The TCR sequence derives from a human donor with ulcerative colitis or Crohn's disease, or a healthy co-twin of an affected twin (not recorded which). This chain uses TRBV5-1 with TRBJ1-1. The CDR3 sequence is CASSEGGGNTEAFF.